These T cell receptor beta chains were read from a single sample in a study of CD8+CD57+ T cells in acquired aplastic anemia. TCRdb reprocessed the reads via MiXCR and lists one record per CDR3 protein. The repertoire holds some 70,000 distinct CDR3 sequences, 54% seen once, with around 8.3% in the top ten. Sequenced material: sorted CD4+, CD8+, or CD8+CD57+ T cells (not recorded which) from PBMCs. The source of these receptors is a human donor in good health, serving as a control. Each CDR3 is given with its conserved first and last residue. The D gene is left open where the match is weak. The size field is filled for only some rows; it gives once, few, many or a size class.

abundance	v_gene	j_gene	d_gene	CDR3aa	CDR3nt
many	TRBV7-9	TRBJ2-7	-	CASSTNPKSYEQYF	TGTGCCAGCAGTACTAACCCTAAAAGCTACGAGCAGTACTTC
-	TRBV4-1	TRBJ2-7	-	CASSSLVTYEQYF	TGCGCCAGCAGCAGCCTCGTCACCTACGAGCAGTACTTC
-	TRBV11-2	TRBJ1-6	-	CASSLTHDSRTSPLHF	TGTGCCAGCAGCTTAACCCACGACAGTCGTACTTCACCCCTCCACTTT
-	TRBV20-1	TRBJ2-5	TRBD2	CSADSGGAEETQYF	TGCAGTGCCGATAGCGGGGGGGCGGAAGAGACCCAGTACTTC
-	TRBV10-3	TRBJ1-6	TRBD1	CAIRDRVNSPLHF	TGTGCCATCAGGGACAGGGTGAATTCACCCCTCCACTTT
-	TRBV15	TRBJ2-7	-	CATSREGSYEQYF	TGTGCCACCAGCAGAGAGGGGTCCTACGAGCAGTACTTC
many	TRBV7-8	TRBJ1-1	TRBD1	CASSLSDRAPEAFF	TGTGCCAGCAGCCTATCCGACAGGGCACCCGAAGCTTTCTTT
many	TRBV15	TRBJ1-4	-	CATSRVRVGIIGEKLFF	TGTGCCACCAGCAGAGTTCGCGTGGGAATCATAGGTGAAAAACTGTTTTTT
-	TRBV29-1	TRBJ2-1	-	CSVEIPRGIINEQLF	TGCAGCGTTGAGATCCCGAGAGGGATAATCAATGAGCAGCTCTTC
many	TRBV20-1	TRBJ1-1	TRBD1	CSARETGGAVTEAFF	TGCAGTGCTAGAGAAACAGGGGGCGCCGTCACTGAAGCTTTCTTT
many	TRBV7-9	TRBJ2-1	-	CASSWGGGRDEQFF	TGTGCCAGCAGCTGGGGAGGGGGACGCGATGAGCAGTTCTTC
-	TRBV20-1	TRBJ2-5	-	CSASLGETQYF	TGCAGTGCTAGCTTGGGAGAGACCCAGTACTTC
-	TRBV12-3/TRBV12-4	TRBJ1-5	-	CASSPPLGSSQPQHF	TGTGCCAGCAGTCCGCCCTTGGGTAGCAGTCAGCCTCAGCATTTT
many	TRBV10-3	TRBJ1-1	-	CAISGSVEVNTEAFF	TGTGCCATCAGTGGTTCGGTGGAGGTCAACACTGAAGCTTTCTTT
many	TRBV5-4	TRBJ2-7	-	CASSLVGTVTYEQYF	TGTGCCAGCAGCTTGGTCGGGACGGTAACCTACGAGCAGTACTTC
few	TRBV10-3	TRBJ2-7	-	CAISESSIRQASEQYF	TGTGCCATCAGTGAGTCGTCCATTAGGCAGGCTAGCGAGCAGTACTTC
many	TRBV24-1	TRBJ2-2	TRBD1	CATSERDRGRTGELFF	TGTGCCACCAGTGAAAGGGACAGGGGCCGCACCGGGGAGCTGTTTTTT
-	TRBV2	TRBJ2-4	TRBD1	CASSTGEQNTQYF	TGTGCCAGCAGTACAGGGGAGCAAAACACTCAGTACTTC
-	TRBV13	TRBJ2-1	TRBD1	CASSSPGQGLLNEQFF	TGTGCCAGCAGCTCTCCGGGACAGGGCCTACTCAATGAGCAGTTCTTC
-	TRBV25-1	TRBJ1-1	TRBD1	CASSEVDRVRTEAFF	TGTGCCAGCAGTGAGGTGGACAGGGTGAGGACTGAAGCTTTCTTT
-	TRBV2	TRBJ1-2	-	CASSADSFGRGYGYTF	TGTGCCAGCAGTGCTGACAGTTTTGGTAGGGGCTATGGCTACACCTTC
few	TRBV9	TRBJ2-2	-	CASGGTGGELFF	TGTGCCAGCGGCGGTACCGGCGGGGAGCTGTTTTTT
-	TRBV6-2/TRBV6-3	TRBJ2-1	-	CASSYFGDQGSPGRRVF	TGTGCCAGCAGTTACTTCGGGGACCAGGGTTCCCCAGGGCGTCGGGTCTTC
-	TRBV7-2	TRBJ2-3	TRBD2	CASGLAGLSTDTQYF	TGTGCCAGCGGATTAGCGGGACTTAGCACAGATACGCAGTATTTT
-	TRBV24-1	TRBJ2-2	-	CATSPTGPSTGELFF	TGTGCCACCAGCCCAACGGGACCGAGCACCGGGGAGCTGTTTTTT
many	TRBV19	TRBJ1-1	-	CASHRASPTEAFF	TGTGCCAGTCACCGGGCCTCTCCCACTGAAGCTTTCTTT
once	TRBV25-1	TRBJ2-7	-	CASSETRREDYEQYF	TGTGCCAGCAGTGAAACCCGCAGGGAGGACTACGAGCAGTACTTC
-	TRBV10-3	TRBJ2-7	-	CAISGAGPTLSYEQYF	TGTGCCATCAGTGGCGCGGGGCCAACCCTCTCCTACGAGCAGTACTTC
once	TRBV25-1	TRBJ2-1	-	CAISAAQGGNEQFF	TGTGCCATCAGTGCAGCGCAGGGGGGGAATGAGCAGTTCTTC
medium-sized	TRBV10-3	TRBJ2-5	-	CAISETHDNDPVSETQYF	TGTGCCATCAGTGAAACACACGACAACGATCCGGTTTCGGAGACCCAGTACTTC
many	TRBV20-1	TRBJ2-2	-	CSAEDGTTGELFF	TGCAGTGCTGAGGACGGAACGACCGGGGAGCTGTTTTTT
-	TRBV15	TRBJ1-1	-	CATSVRGVPEAFF	TGTGCCACCAGCGTCCGGGGGGTGCCTGAAGCTTTCTTT
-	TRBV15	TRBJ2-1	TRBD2	CATSSSGGYSYNEQFF	TGTGCCACCAGCAGTAGCGGGGGGTACTCCTACAATGAGCAGTTCTTC
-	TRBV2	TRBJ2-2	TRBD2	CASSRTSVGTGELFF	TGTGCCAGCAGCCGGACTAGCGTGGGTACCGGGGAGCTGTTTTTT
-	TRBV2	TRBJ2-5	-	CASSNGRIKEIQYF	TGTGCCAGCAGTAACGGGAGAATAAAAGAGATCCAGTACTTC
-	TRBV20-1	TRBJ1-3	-	CSANRGSPVSGNTIYF	TGCAGTGCTAATAGGGGCAGCCCTGTCTCTGGAAACACCATATATTTT
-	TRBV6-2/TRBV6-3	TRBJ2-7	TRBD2	CASTPGGEQYF	TGTGCCAGCACCCCGGGAGGCGAGCAGTACTTC
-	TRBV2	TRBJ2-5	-	CASSQGRGETQYF	TGTGCCAGCAGTCAGGGACGGGGAGAGACCCAGTACTTC
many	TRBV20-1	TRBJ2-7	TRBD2	CSARPGLADSYEQYF	TGCAGTGCTAGACCGGGACTAGCGGACTCCTACGAGCAGTACTTC
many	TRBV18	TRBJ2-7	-	CASSPSTTSHEQYF	TGTGCCAGCTCACCATCCACGACCTCCCACGAGCAGTACTTC
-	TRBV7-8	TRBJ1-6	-	CASSRPNSPLHF	TGTGCCAGCAGTCGACCCAATTCACCCCTCCACTTT
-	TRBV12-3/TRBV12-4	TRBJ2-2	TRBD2	CASSFSLADTGELFF	TGTGCCAGCAGTTTTTCGCTAGCGGACACCGGGGAGCTGTTTTTT
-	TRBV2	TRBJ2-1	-	CASSERGGALEQFF	TGTGCCAGCAGTGAACGGGGTGGGGCCCTTGAGCAGTTCTTC
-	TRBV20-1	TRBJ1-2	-	CSARYGDWSERGYTF	TGCAGTGCTAGATATGGGGATTGGTCGGAGCGAGGCTACACCTTC
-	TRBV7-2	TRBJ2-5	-	CASSPGLRETQYF	TGTGCCAGCAGCCCAGGCCTAAGAGAGACCCAGTACTTC
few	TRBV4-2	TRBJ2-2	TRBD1	CASSGASTGPNIGELFF	TGTGCCAGCAGCGGGGCGTCGACAGGGCCGAACATCGGGGAGCTGTTTTTT
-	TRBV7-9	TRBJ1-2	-	CASSLGEGSDGYTF	TGTGCCAGCAGCTTAGGGGAGGGGTCGGATGGCTACACCTTC
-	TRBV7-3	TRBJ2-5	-	CASSLIKGQETQYF	TGTGCCAGCAGCTTAATCAAGGGCCAAGAGACCCAGTACTTC
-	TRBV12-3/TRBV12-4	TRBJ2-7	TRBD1	CASSGRDRVYEQYF	TGTGCCAGCAGTGGCCGGGACAGAGTCTACGAGCAGTACTTC